The 14 T cell receptor beta chains presented below share a single source sample, sequenced in a study. A single record per CDR3 protein comes from TCRdb applying MiXCR to the 5' RACE reads. The table lists about 62,000 distinct CDR3 sequences, about 31% of them singletons. The specimen was tumor-infiltrating naive CD4+ T cells sorted from the breast tumor. Documented subset: naive CD4+ T cells, CD4+CD45RA+CD25-. The receptors shown here come from a female donor with breast cancer.

By sample fraction, this clonotype is medium-sized. V gene TRBV20-1 combines with J gene TRBJ2-1, with D perhaps matching TRBD2 (6 bases). The CDR3 is 14 amino acids. Germline loops: CDR1 DFQATT, CDR2 SNEGSKA (reference sequence). V lost 1 base to trimming and J lost 8 bases, with 15 bases between them. This CDR3 reads CSARVGSVPYEQFF. In DNA form, the CDR3 reads TGCAGTGCTAGAGTCGGGAGCGTCCCTTATGAGCAGTTCTTC.

This clonotype has a handful of counts. The V and J genes are TRBV20-1 and TRBJ2-7, with D perhaps matching TRBD2 (6 bases). The length of the CDR3 is 16 residues. Germline V gene lookup returns CDR1 DFQATT and CDR2 SNEGSKA (reference sequence). V lost 1 base and J lost 3, with 19 bases in between. The CDR3 DNA is TGCAGTGCTAGAGTTGATGTTGGGGGGTATTGCTACGAGCAGTACTTC. It encodes CSARVDVGGYCYEQYF.

The chain uses TRBV6-5 and TRBJ2-7; D perhaps matches TRBD1 (6 bases). Germline CDR1 is MNHEY and CDR2 is SVGAGI. This CDR3 region has 14 residues. The V end lost 4 bases, the J end lost 3 bases, and 13 bases lay between the germline ends. The DNA of the CDR3 is TGTGCCAGCAGTTTACAGGGAAGTGACTACGAGCAGTACTTC. This gives the protein CASSLQGSDYEQYF.

This clonotype was counted only a few times. The chain has TRBV28 and TRBJ2-1; D remains unclear. From germline, CDR1 is MDHEN and CDR2 SYDVKM. The CDR3 sequence is 14 residues long. Trimming left V 3 bases short and J 0 bases short, with 6 bases between. The CDR3 spells CASSFGGSYNEQFF. The CDR3 DNA is TGTGCCAGCAGTTTCGGCGGCTCCTACAATGAGCAGTTCTTC. Based on the CDR3 plus reference TRBV28 and TRBJ2-1, the full variable domain is DVKVTQSSRYLVKRTGEKVFLECVQDMDHENMFWYRQDPGLGLRLIYFSYDVKMKEKGDIPEGYSVSREKKERFSLILESASTNQTSMYLCASSFGGSYNEQFFGPGTRLTVL.

The V call is TRBV12-3 or TRBV12-4, the J call TRBJ2-1; maybe TRBD1 (5 bases). Trimming stripped 3 bases from V and 3 bases from J, with 9 bases between. This CDR3 contains 14 residues. CDR3 nucleotides: TGTGCCAGCAGTTTCAGTAGGGGCTACAATGAGCAGTTCTTC. This translates into CASSFSRGYNEQFF.

There are many counts of this clonotype. This sequence joins TRBV7-2 and TRBJ1-5; no clear D gene. Trimming took 2 bases from V and 3 from J, leaving 5 bases between them. Germline values: CDR1 SGHTA, CDR2 FQGNSA. The CDR3 extends over 13 amino acids. CDR3 nucleotides: TGTGCCAGCAGCTTAATTGACAATCAGCCCCAGCATTTT. Its translation is CASSLIDNQPQHF.

This clonotype was seen more than once but under ten times. The V call is TRBV20-1, the J call TRBJ2-1; 8 bases map to TRBD1. From germline, CDR1 is DFQATT and CDR2 SNEGSKA (reference sequence). The CDR3 runs 14 residues. J was trimmed by 3 bases and V by 5 bases; bases with no gene match: 6. CDR3 protein: CSADRGQIYNEQFF. As DNA, the CDR3 is TGCAGTGCTGACAGGGGCCAAATCTACAATGAGCAGTTCTTC.

The chain joins TRBV7-2 to TRBJ2-3, with a tentative D call TRBD2 (7 bases). The germline V gene has CDR1 SGHTA and CDR2 FQGNSA. This CDR3 has 15 residues. The germline V and J ends were trimmed by 2 bases and 2 bases, with 11 bases remaining between them. CDR3 coding DNA: TGTGCCAGCAGCTTATACGGGGGGCCCACAGATACGCAGTATTTT. Amino acid sequence: CASSLYGGPTDTQYF.

This chain uses TRBV15 with TRBJ1-1; 8 positions match TRBD1. V was clipped by 0 bases and J by 0 bases; unmatched bases: 3. This CDR3 has 16 residues. CDR1 and CDR2 (germline): LNHNV, YYDKDF (reference sequence). This chain's CDR3 is CATSREIQGVNTEAFF. CDR3 bases: TGTGCCACCAGCAGAGAAATACAGGGGGTGAACACTGAAGCTTTCTTT.

V usage is TRBV4-1 and J usage is TRBJ2-5; D assignment may be TRBD1 or TRBD2 (5 bases each). V lost 0 bases and J lost 5, with 16 bases in between. CDR3 length equals 16 residues. The germline V gene encodes CDR1 MGHRA and CDR2 YSYEKL. The CDR3 DNA reads TGCGCCAGCAGCCAAGAAACGGGGCCGACCGCCGAGACCCAGTACTTC. Amino acids: CASSQETGPTAETQYF.

Worth noting for this clonotype: This may be a read error: a much more frequent sequence differs by one nucleotide. V usage is TRBV15 and J usage is TRBJ2-7; TRBD1 is a possible D gene (6 bases). The CDR3 is made up of 13 amino acids. CDR1 is LNHNV, CDR2 YYDKDF, per germline (reference sequence). The V gene lost 3 bases and the J gene lost 9 bases, with 15 bases spanning the gap. The CDR3 sequence: CATSSLQGSGQYF. In DNA form, the CDR3 reads TGTGCCACCAGCAGCCTCCAGGGGAGCGGGCAGTACTTC.

This clonotype was seen once. This chain joins TRBV7-2 and TRBJ1-5; 8 nucleotides agree with TRBD1. CDR1 and CDR2 (germline): SGHTA, FQGNSA. The CDR3 spans 13 residues. Trimming cost V 4 bases and J 7 bases; bases outside gene matches: 3. CDR3 nucleotides: TGTGCCAGCAGCTACAGGGGGGAACAGCCCCAGCATTTT. Amino acid sequence: CASSYRGEQPQHF. Variable domain in full (rest from reference TRBV7-2 and TRBJ1-5): GAGVSQSPSNKVTEKGKDVELRCDPISGHTALYWYRQSLGQGLEFLIYFQGNSAPDKSGLPSDRFSAERTGGSVSTLTIQRTQQEDSAVYLCASSYRGEQPQHFGDGTRLSIL.

CDR3: CASSIMLGGQGSDQPQHF. The CDR3, as DNA: TGCGCCAGCAGCATCATGCTTGGGGGACAGGGGTCGGATCAGCCCCAGCATTTT. This chain uses TRBV5-1 with TRBJ1-5, with 10 bases lining up with TRBD1. Germline values: CDR1 SGHRS, CDR2 YFSETQ. The V gene end was trimmed by 4 bases and the J gene end by 5 bases; junction bases not matched to a gene: 15. The CDR3 runs 18 residues.

This clonotype was recorded many times. The CDR3 DNA follows: TGTGCCATCAGTGAATCCGGAAACACAGATACGCAGTATTTT. Translation gives CAISESGNTDTQYF. The rearrangement joins TRBV10-3 to TRBJ2-3; D gene ambiguous. CDR1 ENHRY and CDR2 SYGVKD come from the germline V gene. Trimming stripped 3 bases from V and 2 bases from J, with 9 bases between. This CDR3 is built from 14 residues.